These 22 T cell receptor beta chains came from one sample sequenced in a study of cytomegalovirus exposure and HLA in healthy donors (dated by TCRdb to about 2017). The method behind the library was the immunoSEQ multiplex PCR assay. Sourced from immuneACCESS, this table was stored by TCRdb with only in-frame sequences that have V and J called. A share of the clones is absent; for the studies checked, an unresolved V gene accounts for under half, and the remainder has no known explanation. The sample table shows roughly 140,000 clones, and 85% to 90% are seen once. About 3.5% of the sample lies in the top ten. What was sequenced was PBMCs. Source of these receptors: a woman between 18 and 29 years old in good health and CMV-seropositive.

The chain carries TRBV9 and TRBJ2-7; the match to TRBD1 covers 7 bases. There are 15 residues in the CDR3. The ends lost 5 bases at V and 6 bases at J; junction bases unmatched: 14. Germline CDR1 is SGDLS and CDR2 is YYNGEE. CDR3: CASSPITTGDGEQYF. CDR3 DNA: TGTGCCAGCAGTCCTATCACTACAGGGGATGGCGAGCAGTACTTC.

The CDR3 DNA reads as TGCGCCAGCAGCTTGGTAGCTAGCGGGTATTCCTACGAGCAGTACTTC. Protein product: CASSLVASGYSYEQYF. The rearrangement uses TRBV5-1 and TRBJ2-7; the match to TRBD2 covers 8 bases. This CDR3 comprises 16 residues. Germline values: CDR1 SGHRS, CDR2 YFSETQ. Trimming cost V 0 bases and J 1 base; bases outside gene matches: 6.

V and J are TRBV6-6 and TRBJ1-4, with 10 bases aligning to TRBD1. This CDR3 is 14 amino acids long. The V gene's germline CDR1 is MNHNY and CDR2 SVGAGI (reference sequence). J was trimmed by 5 bases and V by 5 bases; bases with no gene match: 2. This chain's CDR3 is CASSKGQGNEKLFF. The DNA of the CDR3 is TGTGCCAGCAGTAAGGGACAGGGGAATGAAAAACTGTTTTTT.

The CDR3 protein is CARGTSPTGELFF. The CDR3, as DNA: TGTGCCAGAGGGACTAGCCCCACCGGGGAGCTGTTTTTT. The J gene is TRBJ2-2, the V gene TRBV2; 9 bases are a match to TRBD2. Looked up from germline, CDR1 is SNHLY and CDR2 is FYNNEI. V lost 9 bases and J lost 4; bases outside the gene matches: 3. The CDR3 is 13 amino acids.

This clone was observed many times. This chain uses TRBV28 with TRBJ2-2, with 9 nucleotides matching TRBD2. This CDR3 is 16 amino acids long. Germline V CDR1 and CDR2: MDHEN, SYDVKM. J lost 3 bases, V lost 0 bases, and 2 bases had no gene match. The CDR3 sequence: CASSLWTSGDTGELFF. CDR3 coding DNA: TGTGCCAGCAGTTTATGGACTAGCGGAGACACCGGGGAGCTGTTTTTT.

This chain joins TRBV10-3 and TRBJ1-2; 10 bases map to TRBD1. CDR3 length equals 13 residues. Trimming took 4 bases from V and 6 from J; bases not matched to a gene: 2. Germline V lookup: CDR1 ENHRY, CDR2 SYGVKD. DNA of the CDR3: TGTGCCATCAGTGGACAGGGGGCCCATGGCTACACCTTC. Translation gives CAISGQGAHGYTF.

The chain recombines TRBV9 with TRBJ1-4, with D perhaps matching TRBD1 (5 bases). CDR1 and CDR2 from the germline V gene are SGDLS and YYNGEE. The CDR3 spans 12 residues. Trimming cost V 3 bases and J 15 bases, with 15 bases left between them. CDR3 region: CASSAAGGRLFF. The CDR3 DNA reads as TGTGCCAGCAGCGCTGCCGGGGGTAGGTTGTTTTTT.

This sequence joins TRBV19 and TRBJ1-2, with D tentatively TRBD1 (6 bases). V lost 5 bases to trimming and J lost 2 bases, with 9 bases between them. There are 13 residues in the CDR3. Germline V CDR1 and CDR2: LNHDA, SQIVND (reference sequence). The chain's CDR3 is CASSWTANYGYTF. CDR3 DNA: TGTGCCAGTAGTTGGACAGCCAACTATGGCTACACCTTC.

The chain couples TRBV19 to TRBJ1-2, with unresolved D. The CDR3 sequence is 13 residues long. The germline V gene has CDR1 LNHDA and CDR2 SQIVND (reference sequence). Trimming stripped 9 bases from V and 4 bases from J, with 15 bases between. The CDR3 DNA reads TGTGCCAGCTCATCGGGGAGTAGCTATGGCTACACCTTC. As protein: CASSSGSSYGYTF.

This clone was seen only once. The chain has TRBV11-3 and TRBJ2-4; D unresolved. The germline V gene has CDR1 SGHNT and CDR2 YENEEA. The CDR3 covers 17 residues. V lost 5 bases, J lost 0 bases, and 17 bases lay in between. The CDR3 nucleotides read TGTGCCAGCAGCACCAGCGATTTTGGTCTAGCCAAAAACATTCAGTACTTC. It encodes CASSTSDFGLAKNIQYF.

This clone was counted a single time. This chain connects TRBV7-6 to TRBJ2-2; 7 bases match TRBD2. CDR1 and CDR2 from the germline V gene are SGHVS and FNYEAQ. This CDR3 has 16 residues. Trimming took 0 bases from V and 6 from J; bases not matched to a gene: 7. The CDR3 sequence is CASSLAGGSNAGELFF. In DNA form, the CDR3 reads TGTGCCAGCAGCTTAGCGGGAGGGTCTAATGCCGGGGAGCTGTTTTTT.

The chain couples TRBV5-6 to TRBJ1-2; 8 nucleotides align to TRBD1. CDR3 length equals 15 residues. After removal of 3 bases from V and 0 bases from J, the junction contained 4 bases not matched to a gene. The germline V gene has CDR1 SGHDT and CDR2 YYEEEE. The CDR3 sequence: CASSSPGQANYGYTF. The CDR3 nucleotides are TGTGCCAGCAGCTCTCCGGGACAGGCTAACTATGGCTACACCTTC.

The rearrangement joins TRBV6-5 to TRBJ2-1; D is unresolved. There are 13 residues in the CDR3. Trimming removed 6 bases from V and 7 bases from J, with 13 bases in between. Germline CDR1 and CDR2: MNHEY and SVGAGI. CDR3 sequence reads: CASSPFGENEQFF. In nucleotides, the CDR3 is TGTGCCAGCAGCCCCTTTGGAGAGAATGAGCAGTTCTTC.

The chain is built from TRBV6-5 and TRBJ2-7; 7 bases line up with TRBD1. The CDR3 extends over 15 amino acids. V lost 6 bases to trimming and J lost 0 bases; unmatched junction nucleotides: 8. CDR1 is MNHEY and CDR2 is SVGAGI in the germline V gene. The CDR3 DNA follows: TGTGCCAGCAGACCCGGGACAGCATCCTCCTACGAGCAGTACTTC. Translating it yields CASRPGTASSYEQYF.

CDR3 coding DNA: TGTGCCACCAGCAGAGGGGTGGCAGGGGGCCCAGATACGCAGTATTTT. The encoded protein is CATSRGVAGGPDTQYF. The gene calls are TRBV15 and TRBJ2-3, with TRBD1 matching 8 bases. The germline V gene encodes CDR1 LNHNV and CDR2 YYDKDF (reference sequence). V was pared by 1 base and J by 4 bases, with 7 bases of the junction left unmatched. The length of the CDR3 is 16 residues.

V and J are TRBV7-9 and TRBJ2-3; D not resolved. The CDR3 is 15 residues long. Germline assignment: CDR1 SEHNR and CDR2 FQNEAQ (reference sequence). V was clipped by 1 base and J by 7 bases, with 15 bases between them. CDR3 protein: CASSLVVSLSHTQYF. DNA for the CDR3: TGTGCCAGCAGCTTAGTGGTTAGCCTCTCCCATACGCAGTATTTT. The whole variable domain, filled in from reference TRBV7-9 and TRBJ2-3, reads DTGVSQNPRHKITKRGQNVTFRCDPISEHNRLYWYRQTLGQGPEFLTYFQNEAQLEKSRLLSDRFSAERPKGSFSTLEIQRTEQGDSAMYLCASSLVVSLSHTQYFGPGTRLTVL.

For this clone: Different DNA sequences within this sample yield the same CDR3. This chain uses TRBV5-1 with TRBJ2-7; TRBD1 is a possible D gene (6 bases). CDR3 length equals 13 residues. From germline, CDR1 is SGHRS and CDR2 YFSETQ. V was pared by 2 bases and J by 2 bases, with 8 bases between. CDR3 sequence (DNA): TGCGCCAGCAGCTTTGGGGGCCCCTACGAGCAGTACTTC. Its protein product is CASSFGGPYEQYF.

The rearrangement joins TRBV7-8 to TRBJ2-1; TRBD2 agrees at 8 bases. This CDR3 spans 15 amino acids. Per germline, CDR1 SGHVS and CDR2 FQNEAQ. Trimming at V came to 5 bases and at J to 3 bases, leaving 6 bases not matched to a gene. CDR3 in amino acids: CASSQGLVIYNEQFF. As DNA, the CDR3 is TGTGCCAGCAGCCAGGGACTAGTAATCTACAATGAGCAGTTCTTC.

The chain uses TRBV7-2 and TRBJ2-7, with 10 bases identical to TRBD2. The length of the CDR3 is 14 residues. Germline assignment: CDR1 SGHTA and CDR2 FQGNSA. V shed 5 bases and J 4 bases; nucleotides not matched to a gene: 5. CDR3 region: CASSPVTSGYEQYF. The CDR3 bases are TGTGCCAGCAGCCCGGTGACTAGCGGGTACGAGCAGTACTTC.

This chain links TRBV6-5 with TRBJ1-2; weak D call: TRBD1 (6 bases). CDR3 size: 14 residues. In germline, CDR1 is MNHEY, CDR2 SVGAGI. V lost 6 bases and J lost 4, with 15 bases in between. The DNA for the CDR3 is TGTGCCAGCAGCAACCTAGGACAGAGCTATGGCTACACCTTC. It specifies CASSNLGQSYGYTF.

This chain links TRBV7-9 with TRBJ2-7; the match to TRBD1 covers 10 bases. Germline CDR1 and CDR2: SEHNR and FQNEAQ (reference sequence). The CDR3 has 14 amino acids. V lost 4 bases, J lost 7 bases, and 7 bases stayed unmatched. CDR3: CASSSGDRGSEQYF. CDR3 DNA: TGTGCCAGCAGCTCCGGGGACAGGGGTTCTGAGCAGTACTTC.

The chain links TRBV6-5 to TRBJ2-1; 10 positions match TRBD2. Trimming removed 2 bases from V and 3 bases from J; junction bases left unmatched: 1. Germline V lookup: CDR1 MNHEY, CDR2 SVGAGI. This CDR3 is built from 15 residues. In DNA form, the CDR3 reads TGTGCCAGCAGTTACGAGCGGGAGGGCTACAATGAGCAGTTCTTC. The encoded protein is CASSYEREGYNEQFF.